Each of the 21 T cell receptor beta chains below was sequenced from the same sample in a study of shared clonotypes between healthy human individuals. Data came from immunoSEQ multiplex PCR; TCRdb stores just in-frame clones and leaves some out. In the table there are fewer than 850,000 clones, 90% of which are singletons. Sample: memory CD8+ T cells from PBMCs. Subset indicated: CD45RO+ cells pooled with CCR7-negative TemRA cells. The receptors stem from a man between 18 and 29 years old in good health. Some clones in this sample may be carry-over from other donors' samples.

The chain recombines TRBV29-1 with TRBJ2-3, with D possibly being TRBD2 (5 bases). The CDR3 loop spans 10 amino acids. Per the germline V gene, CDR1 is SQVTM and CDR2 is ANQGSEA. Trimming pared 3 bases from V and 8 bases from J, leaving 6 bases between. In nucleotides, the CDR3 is TGCAGCGTTGATGCGGGTACGCAGTATTTT. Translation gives CSVDAGTQYF.

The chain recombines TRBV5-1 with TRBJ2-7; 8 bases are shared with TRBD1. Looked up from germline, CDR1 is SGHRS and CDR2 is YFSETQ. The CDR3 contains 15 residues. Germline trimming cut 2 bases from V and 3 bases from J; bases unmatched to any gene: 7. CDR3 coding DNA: TGCGCCAGCAGCTTAAGACAGGGGAGTGTCTACGAGCAGTACTTC. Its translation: CASSLRQGSVYEQYF.

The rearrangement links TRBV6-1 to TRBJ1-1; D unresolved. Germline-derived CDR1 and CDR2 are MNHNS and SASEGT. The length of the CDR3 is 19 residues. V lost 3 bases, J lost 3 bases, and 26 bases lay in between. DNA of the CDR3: TGTGCCAGCAGTGACCCACGCGGGTCATCGGAGCCGGTCCACACTGAAGCTTTCTTT. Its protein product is CASSDPRGSSEPVHTEAFF.

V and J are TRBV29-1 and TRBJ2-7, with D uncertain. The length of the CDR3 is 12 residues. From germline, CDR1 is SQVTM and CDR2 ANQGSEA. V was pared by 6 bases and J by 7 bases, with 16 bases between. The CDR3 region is CSVAPRSGEQYF. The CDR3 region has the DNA TGCAGCGTCGCCCCAAGATCAGGAGAGCAGTACTTC.

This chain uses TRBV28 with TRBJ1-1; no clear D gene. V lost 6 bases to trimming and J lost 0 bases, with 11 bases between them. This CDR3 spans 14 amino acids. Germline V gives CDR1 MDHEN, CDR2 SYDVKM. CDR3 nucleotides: TGTGCCAGCAGCCGTGGCCCAATGAACACTGAAGCTTTCTTT. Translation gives CASSRGPMNTEAFF.

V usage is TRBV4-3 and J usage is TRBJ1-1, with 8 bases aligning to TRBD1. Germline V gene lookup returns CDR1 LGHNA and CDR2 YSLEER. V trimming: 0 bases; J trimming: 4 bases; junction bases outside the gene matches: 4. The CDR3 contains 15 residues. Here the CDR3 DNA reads TGCGCCAGCAGCCAAGAGGCAGGGGGCCTCACTGAAGCTTTCTTT. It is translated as CASSQEAGGLTEAFF.

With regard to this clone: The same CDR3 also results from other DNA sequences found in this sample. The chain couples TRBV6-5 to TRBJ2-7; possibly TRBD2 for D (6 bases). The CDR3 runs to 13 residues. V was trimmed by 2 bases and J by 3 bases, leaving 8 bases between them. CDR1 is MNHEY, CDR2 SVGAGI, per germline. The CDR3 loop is CASSYGGSYEQYF. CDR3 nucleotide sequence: TGTGCCAGCAGTTACGGAGGGAGCTACGAGCAGTACTTC.

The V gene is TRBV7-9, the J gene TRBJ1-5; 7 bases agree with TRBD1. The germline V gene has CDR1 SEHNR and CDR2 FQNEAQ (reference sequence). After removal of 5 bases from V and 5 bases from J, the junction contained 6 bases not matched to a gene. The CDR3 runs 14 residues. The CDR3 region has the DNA TGTGCCAGCAGCCCGACAGGGCCCCATCAGCCCCAGCATTTT. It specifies CASSPTGPHQPQHF.

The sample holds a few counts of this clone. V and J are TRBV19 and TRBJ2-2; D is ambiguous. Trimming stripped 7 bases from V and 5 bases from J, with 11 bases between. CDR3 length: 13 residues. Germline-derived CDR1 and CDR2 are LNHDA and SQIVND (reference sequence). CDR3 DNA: TGTGCCAGTAAGGTAGCTGGGACCGGGGAGCTGTTTTTT. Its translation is CASKVAGTGELFF. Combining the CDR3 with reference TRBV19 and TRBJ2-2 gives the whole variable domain DGGITQSPKYLFRKEGQNVTLSCEQNLNHDAMYWYRQDPGQGLRLIYYSQIVNDFQKGDIAEGYSVSREKKESFPLTVTSAQKNPTAFYLCASKVAGTGELFFGEGSRLTVL.

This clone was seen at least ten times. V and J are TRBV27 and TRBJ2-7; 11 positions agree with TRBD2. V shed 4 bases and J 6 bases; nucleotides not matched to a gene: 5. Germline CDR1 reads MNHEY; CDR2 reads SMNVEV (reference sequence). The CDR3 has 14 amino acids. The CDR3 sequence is CASSSGTSGLEQYF. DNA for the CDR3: TGTGCCAGCAGTTCAGGGACTAGCGGCCTCGAGCAGTACTTC.

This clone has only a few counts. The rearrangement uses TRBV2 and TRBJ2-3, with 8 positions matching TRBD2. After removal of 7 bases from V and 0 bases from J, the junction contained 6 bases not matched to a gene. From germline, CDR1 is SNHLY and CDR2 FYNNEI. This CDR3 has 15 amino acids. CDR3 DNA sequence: TGTGCCAGCACCCGGGAGGGTTCTAGCACAGATACGCAGTATTTT. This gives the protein CASTREGSSTDTQYF.

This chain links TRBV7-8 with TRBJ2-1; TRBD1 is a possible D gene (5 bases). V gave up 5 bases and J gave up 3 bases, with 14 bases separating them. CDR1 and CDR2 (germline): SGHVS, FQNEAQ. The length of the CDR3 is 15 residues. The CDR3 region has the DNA TGTGCCAGCAGCCCGAACCAGGGTATCTACAATGAGCAGTTCTTC. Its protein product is CASSPNQGIYNEQFF.

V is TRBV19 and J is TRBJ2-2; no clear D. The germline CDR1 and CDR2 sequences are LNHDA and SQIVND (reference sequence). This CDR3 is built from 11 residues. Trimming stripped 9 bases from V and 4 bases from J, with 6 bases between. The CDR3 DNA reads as TGTGCCAGCACCGGCACCGGGGAGCTGTTTTTT. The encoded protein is CASTGTGELFF.

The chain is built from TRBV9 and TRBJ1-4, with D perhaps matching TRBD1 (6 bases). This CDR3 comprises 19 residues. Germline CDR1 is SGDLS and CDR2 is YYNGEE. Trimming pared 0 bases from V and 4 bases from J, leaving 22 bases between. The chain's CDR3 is CASSVVKDRISSSNEKLFF. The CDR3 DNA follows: TGTGCCAGCAGCGTAGTTAAGGACAGAATCAGTTCCAGTAATGAAAAACTGTTTTTT. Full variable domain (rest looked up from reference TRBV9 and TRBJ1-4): DSGVTQTPKHLITATGQRVTLRCSPRSGDLSVYWYQQSLDQGLQFLIQYYNGEERAKGNILERFSAQQFPDLHSELNLSSLELGDSALYFCASSVVKDRISSSNEKLFFGSGTQLSVL.

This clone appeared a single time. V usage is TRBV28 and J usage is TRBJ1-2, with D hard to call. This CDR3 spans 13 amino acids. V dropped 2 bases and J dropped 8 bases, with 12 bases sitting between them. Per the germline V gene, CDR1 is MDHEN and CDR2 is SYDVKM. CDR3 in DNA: TGTGCCAGCAGTTTAGCGGCGATCGGGGGCTACACCTTC. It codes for CASSLAAIGGYTF.

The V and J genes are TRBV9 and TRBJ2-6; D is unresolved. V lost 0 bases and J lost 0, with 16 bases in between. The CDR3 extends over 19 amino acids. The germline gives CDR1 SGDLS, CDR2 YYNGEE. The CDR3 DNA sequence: TGTGCCAGCAGCGTAGCCGTTCTATTCCGAGGCTCTGGGGCCAACGTCCTGACTTTC. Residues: CASSVAVLFRGSGANVLTF.

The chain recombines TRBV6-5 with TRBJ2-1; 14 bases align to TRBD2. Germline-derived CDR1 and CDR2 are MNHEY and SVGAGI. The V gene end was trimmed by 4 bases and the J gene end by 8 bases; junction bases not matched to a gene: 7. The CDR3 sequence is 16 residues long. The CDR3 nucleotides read TGTGCCAGCAGTTCGCGACTAGCGGGAGGGAGGGATGAGCAGTTCTTC. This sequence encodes CASSSRLAGGRDEQFF.

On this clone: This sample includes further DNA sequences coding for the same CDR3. The CDR3 reads CASSVGRATYEQYF. The CDR3, as DNA: TGTGCCAGCAGCGTTGGGCGGGCCACCTACGAGCAGTACTTC. The J gene is TRBJ2-7, the V gene TRBV9; tentatively, D is TRBD2 (5 bases). Trimming cost V 2 bases and J 2 bases, with 11 bases left between them. The CDR3 extends over 14 amino acids. Germline CDR1 reads SGDLS; CDR2 reads YYNGEE.

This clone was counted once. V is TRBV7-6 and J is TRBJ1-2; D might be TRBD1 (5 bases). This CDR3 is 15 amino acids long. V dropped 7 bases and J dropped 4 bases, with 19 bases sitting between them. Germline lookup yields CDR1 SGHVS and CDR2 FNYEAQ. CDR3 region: CASTPVEGRVYGYTF. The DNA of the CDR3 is TGTGCCAGCACCCCTGTTGAGGGGCGCGTCTATGGCTACACCTTC.

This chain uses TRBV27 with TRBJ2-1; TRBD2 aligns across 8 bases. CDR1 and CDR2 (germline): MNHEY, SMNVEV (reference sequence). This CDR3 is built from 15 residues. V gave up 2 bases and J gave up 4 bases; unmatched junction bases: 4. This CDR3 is CASSLLIAGYNEQFF. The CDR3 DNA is TGTGCCAGCAGTTTACTCATAGCGGGGTACAATGAGCAGTTCTTC.

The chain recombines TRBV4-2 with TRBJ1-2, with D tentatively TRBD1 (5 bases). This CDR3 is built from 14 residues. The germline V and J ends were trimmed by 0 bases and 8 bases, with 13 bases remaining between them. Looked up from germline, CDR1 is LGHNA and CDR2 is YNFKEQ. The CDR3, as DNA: TGTGCCAGCAGCCAAGATTTGAGGGGCGGAGGCTACACCTTC. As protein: CASSQDLRGGGYTF.